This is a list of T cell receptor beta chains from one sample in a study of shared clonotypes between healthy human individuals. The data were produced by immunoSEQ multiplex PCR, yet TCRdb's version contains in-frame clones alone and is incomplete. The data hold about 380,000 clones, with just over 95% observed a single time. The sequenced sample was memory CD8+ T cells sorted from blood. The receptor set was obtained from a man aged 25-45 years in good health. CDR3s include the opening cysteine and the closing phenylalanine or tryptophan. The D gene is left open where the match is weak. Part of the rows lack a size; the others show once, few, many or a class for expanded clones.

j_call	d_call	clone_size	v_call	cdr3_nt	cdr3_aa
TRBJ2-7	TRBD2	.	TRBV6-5	TGTGCCAGCAGTTTCTCTCAGTGGGCGGGAGCCTACGAGCAGTACTTC	CASSFSQWAGAYEQYF
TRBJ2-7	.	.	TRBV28	TGTGCCAGCAGTTTTGGGGGGCGCACGGACTACGAGCAGTACTTC	CASSFGGRTDYEQYF
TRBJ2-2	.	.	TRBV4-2	TGTGCCAGCAGCTCAAGTTGGACCAACACCGGGGAGCTGTTTTTT	CASSSSWTNTGELFF
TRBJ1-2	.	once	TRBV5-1	TGCGCCAGCAGCTTGGACAGATACTACTATGGCTACACCTTC	CASSLDRYYYGYTF
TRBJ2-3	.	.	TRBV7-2	TGTGCCAGCAGCTTTAGCGGTAGCACAGATACGCAGTATTTT	CASSFSGSTDTQYF
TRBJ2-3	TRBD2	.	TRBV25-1	TGTGCCAGCAGTGAATATCTGGGGGGGGCAGATACGCAGTATTTT	CASSEYLGGADTQYF
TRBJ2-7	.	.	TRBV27	TGTGCCAGCTCCATCGGTATCCCCTACGAGCAGTACTTC	CASSIGIPYEQYF
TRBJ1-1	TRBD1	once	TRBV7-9	TGTGCCAGCAGCTTAGCCGGGACAGGGTCTGAAGCTTTCTTT	CASSLAGTGSEAFF
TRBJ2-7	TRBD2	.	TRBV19	TGTGCCAGTAGGAAAGGGGCGGGAGACGAGCAGTACTTC	CASRKGAGDEQYF
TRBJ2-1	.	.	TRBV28	TGTGCCAGCAGTTTAGCCCCCCACGCCTACAATGAGCAGTTCTTC	CASSLAPHAYNEQFF
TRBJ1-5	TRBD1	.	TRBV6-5	TGTGCCAGCAGTCAGGACAGGGGAAACAATCAGCCCCAGCATTTT	CASSQDRGNNQPQHF
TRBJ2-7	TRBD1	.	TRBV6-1	TGTGCCAGCACGGGACAGGCGCTCTACGAGCAGTACTTC	CASTGQALYEQYF
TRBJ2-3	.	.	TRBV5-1	TGCGCCAGCAGCTCAGGGGAGTTGGGCACAGATACGCAGTATTTT	CASSSGELGTDTQYF
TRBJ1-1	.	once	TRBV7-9	TGTGCCAGCAGCTTAATGCTGGGTGAGGGGGAAGCTTTCTTT	CASSLMLGEGEAFF
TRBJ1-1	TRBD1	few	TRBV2	TGTGCCAGCAGTATTACAGGGGGCACTGAAGCTTTCTTT	CASSITGGTEAFF
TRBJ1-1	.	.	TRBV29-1	TGCAGCGTTGTTTCAGGGGTCAACACTGAAGCTTTCTTT	CSVVSGVNTEAFF
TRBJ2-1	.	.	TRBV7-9	TGTGCCAGCAGCAAATTCACCGTACTCTCCTACAATGAGCAGTTCTTC	CASSKFTVLSYNEQFF
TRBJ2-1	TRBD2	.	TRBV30	TGTGCCTGGAGTCGCGGAGCGGGAGTCAATGAGCAGTTCTTC	CAWSRGAGVNEQFF
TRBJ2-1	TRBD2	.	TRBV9	TGTGCCAGCAGCGTAGTAGGCGGGAGCCTCTACAATGAGCAGTTCTTC	CASSVVGGSLYNEQFF
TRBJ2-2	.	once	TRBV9	TGTGCCAGCAGCGTAGCAGGGAACACCGGGGAGCTGTTTTTT	CASSVAGNTGELFF
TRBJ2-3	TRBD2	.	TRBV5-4	TGTGCCAGCAGCTTAGGGGCAAGAGCGGGAGGGTCAGATACGCAGTATTTT	CASSLGARAGGSDTQYF
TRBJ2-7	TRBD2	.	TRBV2	TGTGCCAGCACTCGCGTCGGGAGGGGTAACGGCTACGAGCAGTACTTC	CASTRVGRGNGYEQYF
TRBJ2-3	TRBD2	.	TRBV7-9	TGTGCCAGCAGCCCCGGACTAGCGGGAGCGACAGATACGCAGTATTTT	CASSPGLAGATDTQYF
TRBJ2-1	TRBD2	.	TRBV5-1	TGCGCCAGCACCTGGACTAGCGGGAGGGTAGGGGAGCAGTTCTTC	CASTWTSGRVGEQFF
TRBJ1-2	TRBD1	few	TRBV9	TGTGCCAGCAGCGCGGGCGACAGGGGCGCCTATGGCTACACCTTC	CASSAGDRGAYGYTF